A single sample is the source of the 31 T cell receptor beta chains below, sequenced in a study of shared T cell receptors in the human thymus. Method: immunoSEQ multiplex PCR; TCRdb's copy keeps in-frame clones and lacks some. The data show about 660,000 clones, with over 75% seen just once and approximately 0.0097% held by the top ten. The same specimen was also included in a second study, on human thymus T cells.

What was sequenced was thymocytes. Receptors originate from a boy younger than two with a congenital heart defect.

This clone was detected once. V is TRBV19 and J is TRBJ1-2, with 8 bases fitting TRBD1. From germline, CDR1 is LNHDA and CDR2 SQIVND (reference sequence). Trimming at V came to 6 bases and at J to 2 bases, leaving 8 bases not matched to a gene. The CDR3 extends over 15 amino acids. CDR3 bases: TGTGCCAGTAGCCCCTGGACAGGGTGGAACTATGGCTACACCTTC. Translation gives CASSPWTGWNYGYTF.

The chain is built from TRBV9 and TRBJ1-4, with 7 positions matching TRBD1. This CDR3 is 16 amino acids long. The V segment lost 1 base and the J segment 4 bases; nucleotides outside the gene matches: 7. Looked up from germline, CDR1 is SGDLS and CDR2 is YYNGEE. In DNA, the CDR3 is TGTGCCAGCAGCGTAATTCCGACAGGGAATAATGAAAAACTGTTTTTT. It encodes CASSVIPTGNNEKLFF.

The chain employs TRBV7-3 and TRBJ2-5; D ambiguous. V was clipped by 11 bases and J by 2 bases, with 12 bases between them. The germline CDR1 and CDR2 sequences are SGHTA and FQGTGA. The CDR3 covers 12 residues. CDR3 DNA sequence: TGTGCCGGCTGGCGCGGTCAAGAGACCCAGTACTTC. Protein sequence: CAGWRGQETQYF.

J is TRBJ1-2 and V is TRBV28; 8 bases are a match to TRBD1. Germline V CDR1 and CDR2: MDHEN, SYDVKM. Trimming removed 5 bases from V and 2 bases from J; junction bases left unmatched: 10. The CDR3 consists of 16 residues. The CDR3 DNA is TGTGCCAGCAGTGTCCGGAGACAGGGGTCGAACTATGGCTACACCTTC. It is translated as CASSVRRQGSNYGYTF.

This clone was seen once. This chain uses TRBV9 with TRBJ1-2, with TRBD1 matching over 11 bases. V dropped 0 bases and J dropped 6; count of bases not matched to a gene: 1. Per germline, CDR1 SGDLS and CDR2 YYNGEE. The CDR3 is made up of 14 amino acids. CDR3 sequence: CASSVEDRGHGYTF. CDR3 DNA: TGTGCCAGCAGCGTAGAGGACAGGGGGCATGGCTACACCTTC.

V is TRBV18 and J is TRBJ2-2, with 7 bases aligning to TRBD1. The CDR3 has 15 residues. V shed 2 bases, J shed 6 bases, and the junction held 6 bases outside the gene matches. CDR1 and CDR2 from the germline V gene are KGHSH and LQKENI. In DNA form, the CDR3 reads TGTGCCAGCTCACCAACAGGGGTTCAGGCCGGGGAGCTGTTTTTT. Amino acids: CASSPTGVQAGELFF.

The J gene is TRBJ1-5, the V gene TRBV28; TRBD1 is a possible D gene (6 bases). Trimming removed 4 bases from V and 2 bases from J, with 27 bases in between. The CDR3 consists of 20 residues. Germline CDR1 and CDR2: MDHEN and SYDVKM. The CDR3 spells CASSYRGGRKQGIGNQPQHF. The CDR3, as DNA: TGTGCCAGCAGTTATAGAGGTGGGCGGAAACAGGGTATAGGCAATCAGCCCCAGCATTTT. Full variable domain (remainder filled in from reference TRBV28 and TRBJ1-5): DVKVTQSSRYLVKRTGEKVFLECVQDMDHENMFWYRQDPGLGLRLIYFSYDVKMKEKGDIPEGYSVSREKKERFSLILESASTNQTSMYLCASSYRGGRKQGIGNQPQHFGDGTRLSIL.

J is TRBJ2-2 and V is TRBV6-5; 8 nucleotides align to TRBD1. Looked up from germline, CDR1 is MNHEY and CDR2 is SVGAGI. The CDR3 totals 15 residues. V shed 4 bases, J shed 1 base, and the junction held 2 bases outside the gene matches. In DNA form, the CDR3 reads TGTGCCAGCAGTTGGACAGGGCTGAACACCGGGGAGCTGTTTTTT. Its protein product is CASSWTGLNTGELFF.

The genes are TRBV6-5 and TRBJ1-6, with D possibly being TRBD1 (6 bases). The CDR3 consists of 13 residues. Trimming left V 6 bases short and J 5 bases short, with 8 bases between. Germline lookup yields CDR1 MNHEY and CDR2 SVGAGI. The CDR3 nucleotides read TGTGCCAGCAGCAGACAGGATAATTCACCCCTCCACTTT. Translation: CASSRQDNSPLHF.

This clone has a handful of counts. V and J are TRBV7-9 and TRBJ1-1; D gene ambiguous. The CDR3 runs to 15 residues. Trimming took off 2 bases at V and 5 bases at J, with 15 bases between the two ends. Germline CDR1 SEHNR, CDR2 FQNEAQ (reference sequence). The CDR3, as DNA: TGTGCCAGCAGCTTATTAGCGGGGTTGGGTACTGAAGCTTTCTTT. Its protein product is CASSLLAGLGTEAFF.

The rearrangement uses TRBV9 and TRBJ2-2, with D possibly matching TRBD2 (5 bases). There are 16 residues in the CDR3. From germline, CDR1 is SGDLS and CDR2 YYNGEE. Between the trimmed V and J ends, which lost 2 bases and 3 bases, there was a span of 14 bases. CDR3 in amino acids: CASSVSGREDTGELFF. The CDR3 DNA reads as TGTGCCAGCAGCGTGTCCGGACGGGAAGACACCGGGGAGCTGTTTTTT.

The rearrangement links TRBV7-2 to TRBJ1-6, with D possibly being TRBD1 (6 bases). CDR1 SGHTA and CDR2 FQGNSA come from the germline V gene. V shed 5 bases and J shed 6 bases, with 14 bases lying between them. This CDR3 is built from 15 residues. The CDR3: CASSVDSDLNSPLHF. In DNA, the CDR3 is TGTGCCAGCAGCGTGGACAGCGACCTTAATTCACCCCTCCACTTT. The whole variable domain, remainder taken from reference TRBV7-2 and TRBJ1-6, is GAGVSQSPSNKVTEKGKDVELRCDPISGHTALYWYRQSLGQGLEFLIYFQGNSAPDKSGLPSDRFSAERTGGSVSTLTIQRTQQEDSAVYLCASSVDSDLNSPLHFGNGTRLTVT.

The chain joins TRBV7-6 to TRBJ2-7; 11 bases fit TRBD2. Germline V CDR1 and CDR2: SGHVS, FNYEAQ. This CDR3 spans 17 amino acids. J was trimmed by 5 bases and V by 5 bases; bases with no gene match: 14. This chain's CDR3 is CASSRGTSGSRGNEQYF. CDR3 sequence (DNA): TGTGCCAGCAGCCGAGGGACTAGCGGTTCTCGAGGGAACGAGCAGTACTTC.

The chain carries TRBV7-8 and TRBJ2-1, with 15 bases that match TRBD2. V shed 5 bases and J 2 bases; nucleotides not matched to a gene: 4. Germline lookup yields CDR1 SGHVS and CDR2 FQNEAQ. This CDR3 region has 17 residues. The CDR3 DNA sequence: TGTGCCAGCAGCGTAGGACTAGCGGGAGGGCCCTACAATGAGCAGTTCTTC. Its protein product is CASSVGLAGGPYNEQFF.

This sequence joins TRBV14 and TRBJ1-2; D gene ambiguous. V gave up 1 base and J gave up 4 bases, with 13 bases separating them. The germline V gene has CDR1 SGHDN and CDR2 FVKESK. The CDR3 is 15 amino acids. CDR3 sequence: CASSQGTYAAYGYTF. In DNA, the CDR3 is TGTGCCAGCAGCCAAGGGACTTACGCCGCCTATGGCTACACCTTC.

This clone was observed a single time. The chain couples TRBV10-3 to TRBJ2-1; 10 nucleotides align to TRBD2. This CDR3 has 18 residues. V was clipped by 5 bases and J by 0 bases; unmatched bases: 10. Germline values: CDR1 ENHRY, CDR2 SYGVKD. The CDR3 sequence: CAISRSGSGRHSYNEQFF. The CDR3 DNA follows: TGTGCCATCAGTCGATCGGGTAGCGGGAGGCACTCCTACAATGAGCAGTTCTTC.

Here the CDR3 reads CASSPGQGMDTEAFF. CDR3 DNA: TGTGCCAGTTCGCCGGGACAGGGAATGGACACTGAAGCTTTCTTT. This sequence joins TRBV27 and TRBJ1-1; 9 bases are shared with TRBD1. The CDR3 contains 15 residues. With V trimmed by 9 bases and J by 3 bases, 11 bases remained unmatched. Germline CDR1 and CDR2: MNHEY and SMNVEV (reference sequence).

This chain joins TRBV7-2 and TRBJ2-1, with TRBD2 as a possible D gene (6 bases). V was cut by 1 base and J by 7 bases, with 8 bases left in between. Germline CDR1 reads SGHTA; CDR2 reads FQGNSA. This CDR3 spans 13 amino acids. The CDR3 nucleotides are TGTGCCAGCAGCTTAGTCGGGGGAAATGAGCAGTTCTTC. Amino acids: CASSLVGGNEQFF. Together with reference TRBV7-2 and TRBJ2-1, the CDR3 gives the full variable domain: GAGVSQSPSNKVTEKGKDVELRCDPISGHTALYWYRQSLGQGLEFLIYFQGNSAPDKSGLPSDRFSAERTGGSVSTLTIQRTQQEDSAVYLCASSLVGGNEQFFGPGTRLTVL.

The rearrangement uses TRBV14 and TRBJ1-3; tentatively, D is TRBD1 (5 bases). The CDR3 loop spans 15 amino acids. Trimming pared 5 bases from V and 1 base from J, leaving 12 bases between. Germline V lookup: CDR1 SGHDN, CDR2 FVKESK. Here the CDR3 DNA reads TGTGCCAGCAGCTTCGACAGTTTATCTGGAAACACCATATATTTT. Translating gives CASSFDSLSGNTIYF. Full variable domain (missing parts from reference TRBV14 and TRBJ1-3): EAGVTQFPSHSVIEKGQTVTLRCDPISGHDNLYWYRRVMGKEIKFLLHFVKESKQDESGMPNNRFLAERTGGTYSTLKVQPAELEDSGVYFCASSFDSLSGNTIYFGEGSWLTVV.

The chain combines TRBV5-8 with TRBJ2-1; 11 bases are a match to TRBD2. Germline values: CDR1 SGHTS, CDR2 YDEGEE. CDR3 size: 16 residues. J lost 7 bases, V lost 4 bases, and 10 bases had no gene match. The CDR3 reads CASSPNLAGGSNEQFF. Here the CDR3 DNA reads TGTGCCAGCAGCCCGAATCTAGCGGGGGGAAGTAATGAGCAGTTCTTC.

This CDR3 reads CASSLNPTGTGENTEAFF. Written as DNA, the CDR3 is TGTGCCAGCAGCTTAAATCCCACCGGGACAGGGGAGAACACTGAAGCTTTCTTT. This sequence joins TRBV7-8 and TRBJ1-1; TRBD1 aligns across 10 bases. Per germline, CDR1 SGHVS and CDR2 FQNEAQ. This CDR3 has 18 residues. With 2 bases clipped from V and 1 base from J, the junction kept 10 bases outside the gene matches.

This chain uses TRBV10-3 with TRBJ2-3; a weak D match, TRBD2 (7 bases). Germline V CDR1 and CDR2: ENHRY, SYGVKD. The CDR3 is 15 amino acids. V was shortened by 6 bases and J by 5 bases, with 18 bases between the two germline ends. The CDR3 spells CAIRRGGGSRDTQYF. For the CDR3, the DNA is TGTGCCATCAGAAGAGGCGGGGGCAGTAGAGATACGCAGTATTTT.

V is TRBV4-2 and J is TRBJ2-1, with 8 bases matching TRBD2. This CDR3 has 20 amino acids. The germline V gene has CDR1 LGHNA and CDR2 YNFKEQ. The junction had 20 bases not matched to a gene; V was cut back by 0 bases and J by 7 bases. The CDR3 DNA is TGTGCCAGCAGCCAAGATTTATCGCGTAGCGAGACTAGCGTTGGGAATGAGCAGTTCTTC. Translated: CASSQDLSRSETSVGNEQFF.

CDR3 nucleotide sequence: TGTGCCAGCAGCTTGCCTTCCCATAATTCACCCCTCCACTTT. It translates to CASSLPSHNSPLHF. This rearrangement joins TRBV5-6 to TRBJ1-6; no clear D. The CDR3 is made up of 14 amino acids. Per germline, CDR1 SGHDT and CDR2 YYEEEE. V gave up 1 base and J gave up 5 bases, with 7 bases separating them.

This clone was found once. V usage is TRBV30 and J usage is TRBJ2-5; 13 positions match TRBD2. The CDR3 contains 18 residues. V lost 1 base, J lost 4 bases, and 12 bases stayed unmatched. Germline CDR1 GTSNPN, CDR2 SVGIG (reference sequence). CDR3 amino acids: CAWSAEGTSGDEGETQYF. CDR3 coding DNA: TGTGCCTGGAGTGCCGAAGGGACTAGCGGGGACGAAGGAGAGACCCAGTACTTC.

The rearrangement joins TRBV28 to TRBJ2-3, with 10 bases identical to TRBD2. CDR1 and CDR2 from the germline V gene are MDHEN and SYDVKM. The CDR3 contains 18 residues. V shed 6 bases and J 1 base; nucleotides not matched to a gene: 13. The CDR3 DNA reads TGTGCCAGCAGACACGAGCGGGGGGGCTGTAGTGGCACAGATACGCAGTATTTT. Amino acids: CASRHERGGCSGTDTQYF.

The chain links TRBV28 to TRBJ1-5; 7 bases align to TRBD1. Germline CDR1 reads MDHEN; CDR2 reads SYDVKM. With V trimmed by 6 bases and J by 0 bases, 11 bases remained unmatched. The CDR3 loop spans 17 amino acids. The CDR3 loop reads CASRGQSSLDSNQPQHF. CDR3 nucleotide sequence: TGTGCCAGCAGGGGACAGTCGTCCCTCGATAGCAATCAGCCCCAGCATTTT.

This chain joins TRBV20-1 and TRBJ2-5; possibly TRBD2 for D (6 bases). The ends were cut back, 3 bases at V and 5 bases at J, with 7 bases in the middle. CDR3 length equals 11 residues. Looked up from germline, CDR1 is DFQATT and CDR2 is SNEGSKA (reference sequence). The CDR3 loop reads CSARTSETQYF. The CDR3 bases are TGCAGTGCTAGGACTAGTGAGACCCAGTACTTC.

This chain connects TRBV4-1 to TRBJ2-2, with 9 positions matching TRBD2. This CDR3 has 17 amino acids. The J segment lost 4 bases and the V segment lost 1 base, leaving 7 bases of the junction unmatched. Germline V gene data show CDR1 as MGHRA and CDR2 as YSYEKL. The CDR3 sequence is CASSQVRGRGGTGELFF. The CDR3 DNA sequence: TGCGCCAGCAGCCAAGTACGCGGGAGGGGGGGCACCGGGGAGCTGTTTTTT.

This chain joins TRBV25-1 and TRBJ2-4, with D possibly matching TRBD2 (5 bases). The V end was cut by 0 bases, the J end by 0 bases, with 6 bases between. The CDR3 is 15 amino acids. From germline, CDR1 is MGHDK and CDR2 SYGVNS. In DNA, the CDR3 is TGTGCCAGCAGTGAATATCGGGGAGCCAAAAACATTCAGTACTTC. Amino acids: CASSEYRGAKNIQYF.

This clone showed up just once. Other DNA sequences in this specimen translate into the identical CDR3. The chain joins TRBV19 to TRBJ1-5, with D unclear. Trimming shortened V by 0 bases and J by 4 bases, and 4 bases separated the two germline ends. Germline CDR1 reads LNHDA; CDR2 reads SQIVND (reference sequence). There are 13 residues in the CDR3. The DNA for the CDR3 is TGTGCCAGTAGTATAGAGAGTAATCAGCCCCAGCATTTT. Amino acid sequence: CASSIESNQPQHF.